These T cell receptor beta chains were read from a single sample in a study of STAT3 mutations in large granular lymphocyte leukemia. Measured with immunoSEQ multiplex PCR; TCRdb has only the in-frame clones, and not every one. Among 10,000 or so clones listed, roughly 76% were seen once. Specimen: peripheral blood mononuclear cells. These receptors all stem from a man between 60 and 70 years old with T-cell large granular lymphocyte leukemia. Some clones in this sample may be carry-over from other donors' samples. Both conserved end residues are part of each CDR3. D genes are given only for firm matches. Where a row states a size, it is once, few, many or the class of an expanded clone; other rows omit it.

V gene: TRBV19
clone size: NA
J gene: TRBJ2-5
D gene: TRBD1
CDR3 protein: CASSIGGTGGETQYF
CDR3 DNA: TGTGCCAGTAGTATAGGGGGGACAGGGGGAGAGACCCAGTACTTC

V gene: TRBV7-9
clone size: NA
J gene: TRBJ1-2
D gene: NA
CDR3 protein: CASSLEQSGFYGYTF
CDR3 DNA: TGTGCCAGCAGCTTAGAGCAGTCCGGATTCTATGGCTACACCTTC

V gene: TRBV5-4
clone size: few
J gene: TRBJ2-6
D gene: NA
CDR3 protein: CASSSGTPSGANVLTF
CDR3 DNA: TGTGCCAGCAGCTCAGGGACACCTTCTGGGGCCAACGTCCTGACTTTC

V gene: TRBV9
clone size: once
J gene: TRBJ2-7
D gene: TRBD2
CDR3 protein: CASSPGLAASYEQYF
CDR3 DNA: TGTGCCAGCAGCCCCGGACTAGCGGCCTCCTACGAGCAGTACTTC

V gene: TRBV18
clone size: NA
J gene: TRBJ2-1
D gene: TRBD1
CDR3 protein: CASSPDRGSYNEQFF
CDR3 DNA: TGTGCCAGCTCACCAGACAGGGGCTCCTACAATGAGCAGTTCTTC

V gene: TRBV4-3
clone size: NA
J gene: TRBJ2-1
D gene: NA
CDR3 protein: CASSKTGTSLGEQFF
CDR3 DNA: TGCGCCAGCAGCAAAACCGGGACTTCCTTGGGTGAGCAGTTCTTC

V gene: TRBV6-6
clone size: NA
J gene: TRBJ1-1
D gene: TRBD1
CDR3 protein: CASKRTGDDTEAFF
CDR3 DNA: TGTGCCAGCAAGAGAACAGGGGACGACACTGAAGCTTTCTTT

V gene: TRBV4-2
clone size: NA
J gene: TRBJ2-1
D gene: TRBD2
CDR3 protein: CASSQAQGASGSNEQFF
CDR3 DNA: TGTGCCAGCAGCCAAGCGCAGGGGGCTAGCGGGAGCAATGAGCAGTTCTTC

V gene: TRBV7-3
clone size: NA
J gene: TRBJ2-7
D gene: NA
CDR3 protein: CASSLGSPYEQYF
CDR3 DNA: TGTGCCAGCAGCCTGGGAAGCCCCTACGAGCAGTACTTC

V gene: TRBV6-5
clone size: NA
J gene: TRBJ1-5
D gene: NA
CDR3 protein: CASSYDGNQPQHF
CDR3 DNA: TGTGCCAGCAGTTACGACGGCAATCAGCCCCAGCATTTT

V gene: TRBV6-4
clone size: NA
J gene: TRBJ1-2
D gene: NA
CDR3 protein: CASSATTGAYGYTF
CDR3 DNA: TGTGCCAGCAGTGCAACCACAGGAGCCTATGGCTACACCTTC

V gene: TRBV2
clone size: NA
J gene: TRBJ1-1
D gene: NA
CDR3 protein: CASSELAGVNTEAFF
CDR3 DNA: TGTGCCAGCAGTGAACTTGCGGGGGTGAACACTGAAGCTTTCTTT

V gene: TRBV7-9
clone size: NA
J gene: TRBJ2-1
D gene: TRBD2
CDR3 protein: CASSLVALAGDIVSREQFF
CDR3 DNA: TGTGCCAGCAGCTTAGTTGCACTAGCGGGAGATATAGTAAGCAGGGAGCAGTTCTTC

V gene: TRBV30
clone size: NA
J gene: TRBJ1-5
D gene: NA
CDR3 protein: CAWTGDSNQPQHF
CDR3 DNA: TGTGCCTGGACGGGGGATAGCAATCAGCCCCAGCATTTT

V gene: TRBV4-1
clone size: NA
J gene: TRBJ2-1
D gene: NA
CDR3 protein: CASSQDLASYNEQFF
CDR3 DNA: TGCGCCAGCAGCCAAGATCTAGCGTCATATAATGAGCAGTTCTTC

V gene: TRBV7-2
clone size: NA
J gene: TRBJ2-1
D gene: NA
CDR3 protein: CASSLGVNEQFF
CDR3 DNA: TGTGCCAGCAGCTTAGGGGTGAATGAGCAGTTCTTC

V gene: TRBV19
clone size: NA
J gene: TRBJ1-5
D gene: NA
CDR3 protein: CASMPARGQPQHF
CDR3 DNA: TGTGCCAGTATGCCAGCTCGAGGTCAGCCCCAGCATTTT

V gene: TRBV2
clone size: NA
J gene: TRBJ2-7
D gene: NA
CDR3 protein: CAVTLGHDLSYEQYF
CDR3 DNA: TGTGCCGTAACATTGGGACACGACCTCTCCTACGAGCAGTACTTC

V gene: TRBV15
clone size: NA
J gene: TRBJ2-5
D gene: NA
CDR3 protein: CATSRVDGNQETQYF
CDR3 DNA: TGTGCCACCAGCAGAGTGGACGGAAACCAAGAGACCCAGTACTTC

V gene: TRBV5-1
clone size: NA
J gene: TRBJ2-1
D gene: TRBD1
CDR3 protein: CASSAGQGARNEQFF
CDR3 DNA: TGCGCCAGCAGCGCCGGACAGGGGGCAAGGAATGAGCAGTTCTTC

V gene: TRBV25-1
clone size: NA
J gene: TRBJ1-1
D gene: NA
CDR3 protein: CASSASGPLGTEAFF
CDR3 DNA: TGTGCCAGCTCAGCGTCGGGTCCATTAGGGACTGAAGCTTTCTTT

V gene: TRBV4-1
clone size: NA
J gene: TRBJ1-2
D gene: NA
CDR3 protein: CASSQEPGHYGYTF
CDR3 DNA: TGCGCCAGCAGCCAAGAACCAGGGCACTATGGCTACACCTTC

V gene: TRBV28
clone size: NA
J gene: TRBJ2-7
D gene: NA
CDR3 protein: CASSLAAEGFGEQYF
CDR3 DNA: TGTGCCAGCAGTTTAGCAGCGGAGGGTTTTGGCGAGCAGTACTTC

V gene: TRBV6-5
clone size: NA
J gene: TRBJ1-5
D gene: NA
CDR3 protein: CASRADISNQPQHF
CDR3 DNA: TGTGCCAGTCGGGCCGACATAAGCAATCAGCCCCAGCATTTT

V gene: TRBV25-1
clone size: NA
J gene: TRBJ2-7
D gene: NA
CDR3 protein: CASSEPHGRYEQYF
CDR3 DNA: TGTGCCAGCAGTGAACCCCACGGACGCTACGAGCAGTACTTC

V gene: TRBV7-8
clone size: once
J gene: TRBJ2-5
D gene: TRBD2
CDR3 protein: CASRFSGKKTQYF
CDR3 DNA: TGTGCCAGCAGGTTTAGCGGGAAGAAGACCCAGTACTTC

V gene: TRBV4-2
clone size: few
J gene: TRBJ2-7
D gene: NA
CDR3 protein: CASSQDRGNYEQYF
CDR3 DNA: TGTGCCAGCAGCCAAGACCGGGGAAACTACGAGCAGTACTTC

V gene: TRBV10-3
clone size: NA
J gene: TRBJ1-5
D gene: NA
CDR3 protein: CAIMSRSEDQPQHF
CDR3 DNA: TGTGCCATCATGAGCAGGTCGGAGGATCAGCCCCAGCATTTT